The entry that follows covers one TCR beta chain sequence. Only in-frame clones appear in the TCRdb table, and some are missing; sequencing was by immunoSEQ multiplex PCR. The sample consists of under 70,000 clones, roughly 78% of them appearing once. The source of the sample is a study of blood T cell repertoires in COVID-19. On the study more broadly: Whether acute or convalescent, the COVID-19 samples came from the United States, Italy and Spain.

Material for sequencing was peripheral blood. The receptor's source is a human donor in a cohort sampled during active COVID-19.

The CDR3 here is CASSYRRSGGGRANEQFF. CDR3 in DNA: TGTGCCAGCAGTTACCGGCGATCGGGGGGCGGGAGGGCCAATGAGCAGTTCTTC. The J gene is TRBJ2-1, the V gene TRBV6-2 or TRBV6-3; 9 nucleotides agree with TRBD2. Unmatched junction bases numbered 14, after V lost 2 bases and J lost 6 bases. Germline assignment: CDR1 MNHEY and CDR2 SVGEGT. This CDR3 comprises 18 residues.